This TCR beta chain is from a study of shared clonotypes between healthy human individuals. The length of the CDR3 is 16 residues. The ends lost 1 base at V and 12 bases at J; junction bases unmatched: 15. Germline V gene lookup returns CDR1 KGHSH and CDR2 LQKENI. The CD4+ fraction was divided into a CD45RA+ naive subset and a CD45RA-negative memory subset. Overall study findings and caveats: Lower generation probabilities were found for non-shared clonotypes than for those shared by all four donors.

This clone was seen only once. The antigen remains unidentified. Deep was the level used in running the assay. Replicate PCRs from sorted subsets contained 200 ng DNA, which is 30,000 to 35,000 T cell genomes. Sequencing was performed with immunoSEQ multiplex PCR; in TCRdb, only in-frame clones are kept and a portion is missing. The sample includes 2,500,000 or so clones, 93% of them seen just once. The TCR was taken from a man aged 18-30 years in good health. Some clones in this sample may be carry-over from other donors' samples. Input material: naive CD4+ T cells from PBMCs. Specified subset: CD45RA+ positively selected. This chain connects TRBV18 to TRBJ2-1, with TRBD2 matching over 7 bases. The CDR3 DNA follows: TGTGCCAGCTCACCACAAGCGGGACCTTCTATGGCCGCGCAGTTCTTC. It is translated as CASSPQAGPSMAAQFF. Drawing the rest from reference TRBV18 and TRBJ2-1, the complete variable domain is NAGVMQNPRHLVRRRGQEARLRCSPMKGHSHVYWYRQLPEEGLKFMVYLQKENIIDESGMPKERFSAEFPKEGPSILRIQQVVRGDSAAYFCASSPQAGPSMAAQFFGPGTRLTVL.